This is a list of T cell receptor beta chains from one sample in a study of T cell responses to AZD1222 COVID-19 vaccine. The table came from immunoSEQ multiplex PCR; TCRdb's copy has only in-frame clones and leaves some out. The sample contains over 100,000 clones, 75% to 90% of which appear only once. The sample was peripheral blood, taken on day 0 of AZD1222 vaccination. The receptors originated from an adult in good health. Both conserved end residues are part of each CDR3. D genes are given only for firm matches. Clone size appears in some rows only: once, few, many, or a class for an expanded clone.

clone size	J gene	D gene	V gene	CDR3 protein	CDR3 DNA
.	TRBJ2-7	TRBD2	TRBV28	CAAGDKQYF	TGTGCCGCGGGGGATAAGCAGTACTTC
.	TRBJ2-1	.	TRBV6-1	CASSGRDSASYNEQFF	TGTGCCAGCAGTGGACGGGACTCGGCTTCCTACAATGAGCAGTTCTTC
once	TRBJ1-5	.	TRBV6-6	CASSWGIEGNQPQHF	TGTGCCAGCAGCTGGGGGATTGAGGGCAATCAGCCCCAGCATTTT
.	TRBJ2-7	.	TRBV27	CASSQRGDYEQYF	TGTGCCAGCAGCCAAAGGGGCGACTACGAGCAGTACTTC
once	TRBJ1-5	TRBD1	TRBV9	CASSATGVDQPQHF	TGTGCCAGCAGCGCCACAGGGGTCGATCAGCCCCAGCATTTT
.	TRBJ2-1	.	TRBV20-1	CSATQGNEQFF	TGCAGTGCTACACAGGGCAATGAGCAGTTCTTC
.	TRBJ2-7	.	TRBV12-3/TRBV12-4	CASSSTGSEQYF	TGTGCCAGCAGCTCGACGGGAAGCGAGCAGTACTTC
.	TRBJ1-3	TRBD1	TRBV29-1	CSAEGAGPSSGNTIYF	TGCAGCGCCGAGGGGGCAGGACCTAGCTCTGGAAACACCATATATTTT
.	TRBJ2-7	.	TRBV9	CASSVMDNYEQYF	TGTGCCAGCAGCGTCATGGACAACTACGAGCAGTACTTC
.	TRBJ2-5	.	TRBV2	CASSTAAGPGETQYF	TGTGCCAGCAGTACGGCGGCTGGCCCAGGGGAGACCCAGTACTTC
.	TRBJ1-5	.	TRBV3-1/TRBV3-2	CASSQDPGNQPQHF	TGTGCCAGCAGCCAAGATCCGGGCAATCAGCCCCAGCATTTT
.	TRBJ2-1	.	TRBV15	CATSRAPKSGLYNEQFF	TGTGCCACCAGCAGAGCCCCTAAGAGCGGGCTCTACAATGAGCAGTTCTTC
.	TRBJ1-4	.	TRBV30	CAWTEGHLEKLFF	TGTGCCTGGACTGAAGGGCATTTGGAAAAACTGTTTTTT
.	TRBJ1-2	TRBD1	TRBV25-1	CASSTGGPGYTF	TGTGCCAGCAGTACAGGGGGCCCTGGCTACACCTTC
.	TRBJ2-5	.	TRBV29-1	CSVGAETQYF	TGCAGCGTTGGCGCGGAGACCCAGTACTTC
.	TRBJ1-2	TRBD1	TRBV19	CASSSQGATGGYTF	TGTGCCAGTTCCTCCCAGGGGGCGACGGGTGGCTACACCTTC
few	TRBJ2-1	.	TRBV14	CASSPQLSYNEQFF	TGTGCCAGCAGCCCACAGCTTTCCTACAATGAGCAGTTCTTC
few	TRBJ1-5	.	TRBV27	CASSSKNSNQPQHF	TGTGCCAGCAGCTCCAAAAATAGCAATCAGCCCCAGCATTTT
.	TRBJ2-7	TRBD2	TRBV11-2	CASSSGGSGYEQYF	TGTGCCAGCAGCTCGGGGGGTAGCGGGTACGAGCAGTACTTC
.	TRBJ2-7	.	TRBV9	CASSVAGGPGYEQYF	TGTGCCAGCAGCGTAGCCGGGGGACCCGGCTACGAGCAGTACTTC
once	TRBJ1-1	.	TRBV9	CASSVGNRALNTEAFF	TGTGCCAGCAGCGTCGGCAATCGGGCCCTGAACACTGAAGCTTTCTTT
once	TRBJ2-6	.	TRBV4-3	CASSQWSLANVLTF	TGCGCCAGCAGCCAATGGTCCTTGGCCAACGTCCTGACTTTC
.	TRBJ1-4	.	TRBV12-3/TRBV12-4	CATTAPGNEKLFF	TGTGCCACCACCGCCCCGGGGAATGAAAAACTGTTTTTT
.	TRBJ2-1	.	TRBV11-3	CASGRGVGANEQFF	TGTGCCAGCGGCCGAGGGGTGGGGGCCAATGAGCAGTTCTTC
.	TRBJ2-2	.	TRBV10-3	CAITGANTGELFF	TGTGCCATCACGGGGGCGAACACCGGGGAGCTGTTTTTT
.	TRBJ1-5	.	TRBV12-3/TRBV12-4	CASSWRWEEPQHF	TGTGCCAGCAGTTGGCGGTGGGAGGAGCCCCAGCATTTT
.	TRBJ1-5	.	TRBV6-6	CASSYGPRYQPQHF	TGTGCCAGCAGTTATGGGCCCAGGTATCAGCCCCAGCATTTT
.	TRBJ1-5	.	TRBV7-2	CASSPQGTGQPQHF	TGTGCCAGCAGCCCCCAGGGTACAGGTCAGCCCCAGCATTTT
.	TRBJ2-1	.	TRBV5-1	CASSLVANEQFF	TGCGCCAGCAGCTTGGTGGCTAATGAGCAGTTCTTC
.	TRBJ1-6	.	TRBV7-2	CASSWRGGSPLHF	TGTGCCAGCAGCTGGAGGGGAGGGTCACCCCTCCACTTT
.	TRBJ1-3	.	TRBV28	CASSLSAPSFAAGNTIYF	TGTGCCAGCAGTTTGAGCGCGCCGAGCTTCGCTGCGGGAAACACCATATATTTT
.	TRBJ1-3	.	TRBV30	CAWSVRSSGNTIYF	TGTGCCTGGAGTGTACGGAGCTCTGGAAACACCATATATTTT
.	TRBJ1-1	.	TRBV19	CASSTLGNTEAFF	TGTGCCAGTAGTACCTTGGGTAACACTGAAGCTTTCTTT
.	TRBJ2-7	.	TRBV29-1	CSVGETAGVLSTYEQYF	TGCAGCGTTGGGGAAACAGCAGGGGTCCTTTCGACCTACGAGCAGTACTTC
.	TRBJ2-1	.	TRBV2	CASSVEGYNEQFF	TGTGCCAGCAGTGTGGAGGGGTACAATGAGCAGTTCTTC
once	TRBJ1-2	.	TRBV6-6	CASGGLRTEYNGYTF	TGTGCCAGCGGGGGTCTACGGACAGAATATAATGGCTACACCTTC
.	TRBJ2-3	TRBD2	TRBV2	CASTLSGSSADTQYF	TGTGCCAGCACCCTTAGCGGGAGTAGTGCAGATACGCAGTATTTT
.	TRBJ2-7	.	TRBV19	CASSIDGYEQYF	TGTGCCAGTAGTATAGACGGTTACGAGCAGTACTTC
once	TRBJ2-7	.	TRBV4-3	CASSPQQYSYEQYF	TGCGCCAGCAGCCCCCAACAGTATTCCTACGAGCAGTACTTC
.	TRBJ2-3	TRBD2	TRBV7-3	CASSLTLAGGEADTQYF	TGTGCCAGCAGCTTAACCTTAGCGGGAGGAGAGGCAGATACGCAGTATTTT
.	TRBJ1-4	.	TRBV6-5	CASSYRGQGYGKLFF	TGTGCCAGCAGTTACCGGGGGCAGGGTTACGGAAAACTGTTTTTT
.	TRBJ2-1	.	TRBV28	CASSFVPQHNEQFF	TGTGCCAGCAGTTTTGTCCCACAACACAATGAGCAGTTCTTC
.	TRBJ1-3	.	TRBV6-1	CASSEGIGRNTIYF	TGTGCCAGCAGTGAAGGGATCGGGCGGAACACCATATATTTT
.	TRBJ2-1	.	TRBV4-3	CASSQGSSTYNEQFF	TGCGCCAGCAGCCAAGGGTCTAGCACGTACAATGAGCAGTTCTTC
.	TRBJ1-1	TRBD1	TRBV7-9	CASRSGGSLHTEAFF	TGTGCCAGCAGATCAGGGGGAAGTCTTCACACTGAAGCTTTCTTT
.	TRBJ1-5	TRBD1	TRBV6-4	CASSDSRTGGNQPQHF	TGTGCCAGCAGTGACTCCCGGACAGGGGGCAATCAGCCCCAGCATTTT
.	TRBJ2-7	TRBD1	TRBV9	CASTPSPGQGYEQYF	TGTGCCAGCACCCCATCCCCGGGACAGGGGTACGAGCAGTACTTC
.	TRBJ2-5	.	TRBV25-1	CASTVQDGTAWYF	TGTGCCAGCACTGTTCAGGACGGGACTGCCTGGTACTTC
once	TRBJ1-2	.	TRBV18	CASSPAHDLNYGYTF	TGTGCCAGCTCACCAGCCCATGACCTCAACTATGGCTACACCTTC
.	TRBJ1-3	.	TRBV7-8	CASILRGRGASSGNTIYF	TGTGCCAGCATCCTACGAGGACGGGGCGCCAGCTCTGGAAACACCATATATTTT
.	TRBJ2-3	TRBD2	TRBV10-1	CASTLVGLARDTQYF	TGCGCCAGCACTCTGGTAGGACTAGCGAGAGATACGCAGTATTTT
.	TRBJ1-1	TRBD1	TRBV7-2	CASNEPTGDDRAFF	TGTGCCAGCAACGAACCGACAGGGGACGATCGAGCTTTCTTT
.	TRBJ2-5	.	TRBV7-9	CASSPINQETQYF	TGTGCCAGCAGTCCAATAAACCAAGAGACCCAGTACTTC
.	TRBJ2-1	TRBD2	TRBV13	CASSGTSDYNEQFF	TGTGCCAGCAGCGGGACTAGCGACTACAATGAGCAGTTCTTC
.	TRBJ2-3	TRBD1	TRBV5-1	CASSPGGDTQYF	TGCGCCAGCAGCCCAGGGGGAGATACGCAGTATTTT